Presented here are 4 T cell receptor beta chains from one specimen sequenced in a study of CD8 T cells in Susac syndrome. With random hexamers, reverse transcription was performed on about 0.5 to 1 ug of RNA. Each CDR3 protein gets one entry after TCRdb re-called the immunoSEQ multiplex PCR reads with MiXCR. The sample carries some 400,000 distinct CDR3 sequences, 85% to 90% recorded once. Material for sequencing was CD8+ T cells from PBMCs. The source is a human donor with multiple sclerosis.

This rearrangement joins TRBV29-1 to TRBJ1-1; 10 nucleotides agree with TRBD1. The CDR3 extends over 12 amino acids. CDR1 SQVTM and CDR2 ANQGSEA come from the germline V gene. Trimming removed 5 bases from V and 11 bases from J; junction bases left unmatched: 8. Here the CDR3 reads CSVTRQGAEAFF. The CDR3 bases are TGCAGCGTTACGCGACAGGGGGCAGAGGCTTTCTTT.

The CDR3 is CASSFRDSEGTDTQYF. CDR3 nucleotides: TGTGCCAGCAGTTTCCGGGACTCTGAGGGGACAGATACGCAGTATTTT. This chain links TRBV28 with TRBJ2-3; a possible D gene is TRBD2 (6 bases). The length of the CDR3 is 16 residues. Germline V gives CDR1 MDHEN, CDR2 SYDVKM. Trimming shortened V by 3 bases and J by 3 bases, and 16 bases separated the two germline ends.

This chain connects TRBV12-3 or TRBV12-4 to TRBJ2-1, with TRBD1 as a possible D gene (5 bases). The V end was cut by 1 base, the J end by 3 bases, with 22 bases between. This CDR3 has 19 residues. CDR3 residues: CASSLGGGAIAGNYNEQFF. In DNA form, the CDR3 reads TGTGCCAGCAGTTTAGGGGGTGGGGCCATCGCAGGCAACTACAATGAGCAGTTCTTC.

The CDR3 bases are TGCGCCAGCAGCAAAAGACAGGGGGGTTACGAGCAGTACTTC. Protein product: CASSKRQGGYEQYF. V is TRBV4-1 and J is TRBJ2-7; TRBD1 aligns across 9 bases. From germline, CDR1 is MGHRA and CDR2 YSYEKL. The CDR3 contains 14 residues. Trimming removed 5 bases from V and 4 bases from J; junction bases left unmatched: 6.